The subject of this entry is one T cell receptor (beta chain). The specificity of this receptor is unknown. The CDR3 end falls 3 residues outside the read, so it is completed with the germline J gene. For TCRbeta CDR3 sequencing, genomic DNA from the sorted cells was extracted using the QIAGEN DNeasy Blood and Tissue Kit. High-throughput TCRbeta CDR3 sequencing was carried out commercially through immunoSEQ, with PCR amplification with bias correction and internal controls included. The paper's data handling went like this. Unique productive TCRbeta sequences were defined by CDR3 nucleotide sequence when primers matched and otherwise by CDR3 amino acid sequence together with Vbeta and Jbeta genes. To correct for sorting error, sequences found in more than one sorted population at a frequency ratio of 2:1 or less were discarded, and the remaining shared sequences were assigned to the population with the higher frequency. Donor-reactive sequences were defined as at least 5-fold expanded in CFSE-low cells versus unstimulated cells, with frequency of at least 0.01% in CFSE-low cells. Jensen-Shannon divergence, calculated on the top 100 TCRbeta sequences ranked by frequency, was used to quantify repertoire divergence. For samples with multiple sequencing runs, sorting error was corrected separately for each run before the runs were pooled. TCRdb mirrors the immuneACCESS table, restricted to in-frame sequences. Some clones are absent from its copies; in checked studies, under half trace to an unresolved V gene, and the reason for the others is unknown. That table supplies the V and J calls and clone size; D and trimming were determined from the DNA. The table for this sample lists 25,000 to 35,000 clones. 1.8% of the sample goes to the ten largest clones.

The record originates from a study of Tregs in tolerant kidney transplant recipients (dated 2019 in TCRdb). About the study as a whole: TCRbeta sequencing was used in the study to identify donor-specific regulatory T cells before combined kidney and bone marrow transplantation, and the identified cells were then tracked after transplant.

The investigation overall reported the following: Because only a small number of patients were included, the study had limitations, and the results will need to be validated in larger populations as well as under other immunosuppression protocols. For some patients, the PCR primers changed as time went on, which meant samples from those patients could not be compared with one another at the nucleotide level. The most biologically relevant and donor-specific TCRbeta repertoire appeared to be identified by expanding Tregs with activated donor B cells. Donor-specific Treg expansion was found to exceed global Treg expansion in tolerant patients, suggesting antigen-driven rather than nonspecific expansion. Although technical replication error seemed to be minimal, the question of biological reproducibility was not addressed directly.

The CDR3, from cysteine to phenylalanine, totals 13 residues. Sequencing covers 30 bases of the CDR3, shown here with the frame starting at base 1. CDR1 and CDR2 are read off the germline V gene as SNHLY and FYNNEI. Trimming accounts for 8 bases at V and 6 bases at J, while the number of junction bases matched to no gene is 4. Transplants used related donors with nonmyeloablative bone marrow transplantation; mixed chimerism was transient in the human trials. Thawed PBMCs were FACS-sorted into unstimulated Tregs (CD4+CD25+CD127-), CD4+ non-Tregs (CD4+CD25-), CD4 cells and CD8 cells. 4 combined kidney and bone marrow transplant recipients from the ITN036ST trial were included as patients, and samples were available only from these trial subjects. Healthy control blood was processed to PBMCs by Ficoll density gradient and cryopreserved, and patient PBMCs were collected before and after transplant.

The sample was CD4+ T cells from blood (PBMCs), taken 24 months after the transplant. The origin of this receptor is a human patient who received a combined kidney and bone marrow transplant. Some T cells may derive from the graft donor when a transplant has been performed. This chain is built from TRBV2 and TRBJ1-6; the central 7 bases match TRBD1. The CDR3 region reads CASSGQFNSPLHF. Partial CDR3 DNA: TGTGCCAGCTCGGGACAGTTTAATTCACCC.